Below, 7 T cell receptor beta chains from the same sample are listed, as sequenced in a study of T cells after somatic rescue of genetic block. Data came from immunoSEQ multiplex PCR; TCRdb stores just in-frame clones and leaves some out. The sample shows about 15,000 clones, over 70% of them seen only once. Sequences were obtained from peripheral blood mononuclear cells (PBMCs). The receptors come from a boy aged 10-17 years.

V is TRBV6-4 and J is TRBJ2-1, with 14 nucleotides matching TRBD2. The CDR3 runs to 16 residues. Losses at the gene ends were 5 bases for V and 7 bases for J; bases not matched to a gene: 7. The germline V gene encodes CDR1 MRHNA and CDR2 SNTAGT. DNA of the CDR3: TGTGCCAGCAGTTGGACTAGCGGGGGGCCGGGGAATGAGCAGTTCTTC. This encodes CASSWTSGGPGNEQFF.

V and J are TRBV7-3 and TRBJ2-2, with D unresolved. The V end lost 3 bases, the J end lost 4 bases, and 12 bases lay between the germline ends. The CDR3 totals 15 residues. CDR1 SGHTA and CDR2 FQGTGA come from the germline V gene. The CDR3, as DNA: TGTGCCAGCAGCTTCTCAGCCATTCCCACCGGGGAGCTGTTTTTT. This sequence encodes CASSFSAIPTGELFF.

This clone appeared once. The chain joins TRBV5-1 to TRBJ2-7; 8 nucleotides match TRBD1. Unmatched junction bases numbered 7, after V lost 3 bases and J lost 2 bases. Germline lookup yields CDR1 SGHRS and CDR2 YFSETQ. This CDR3 comprises 15 residues. The CDR3: CASSWDRLKAYEQYF. In DNA form, the CDR3 reads TGCGCCAGCAGCTGGGACAGGCTTAAGGCCTACGAGCAGTACTTC.

The chain is built from TRBV10-3 and TRBJ1-2; possibly TRBD1 for D (6 bases). Germline CDR1 ENHRY, CDR2 SYGVKD. The CDR3 runs 17 residues. Trimming removed 3 bases at V and 3 bases at J, with 20 bases between. CDR3 in amino acids: CAISDPPGEGRYYGYTF. CDR3 DNA: TGTGCCATCAGTGACCCCCCAGGGGAAGGAAGATACTATGGCTACACCTTC.

The V call is TRBV18, the J call TRBJ2-6; D unclear. Trimming shortened V by 3 bases and J by 4 bases, and 16 bases separated the two germline ends. This CDR3 has 17 amino acids. Per germline, CDR1 KGHSH and CDR2 LQKENI. CDR3 region: CASSPSIGPTGANVLTF. The CDR3 DNA follows: TGTGCCAGCTCACCGTCAATAGGGCCGACCGGGGCCAACGTCCTGACTTTC.

The gene calls are TRBV6-1 and TRBJ2-7; TRBD1 is a possible D gene (6 bases). Trimming pared 5 bases from V and 3 bases from J, leaving 17 bases between. The CDR3 runs 15 residues. Germline CDR1 and CDR2: MNHNS and SASEGT. CDR3 protein: CASSRRTVLYYEQYF. The CDR3 DNA sequence: TGTGCCAGCAGTAGAAGGACAGTCCTTTACTACGAGCAGTACTTC.

CDR3 coding DNA: TGTGCCAGCAGTTTTCTAAGACAGGGGTTTCAGCCCCAGCATTTT. Its protein product is CASSFLRQGFQPQHF. The chain employs TRBV28 and TRBJ1-5; 8 nucleotides match TRBD1. There are 15 residues in the CDR3. Trimming cost V 3 bases and J 6 bases; bases outside gene matches: 7. Germline V lookup: CDR1 MDHEN, CDR2 SYDVKM.